The table lists the clone carrying this TCR beta chain with a few counts. The target antigen is unknown. This sample was taken from a study of cytomegalovirus exposure and HLA in healthy donors. Findings of the study overall: The study labeled roughly 160 TCR beta chains cytomegalovirus-associated.

Each donor was healthy, and each was a bone marrow donor. Unrecorded immune exposure was likely among donors, who were nominally healthy when sampled. The PCR was carried out with 60 Vbeta primers and 13 Jbeta primers. Generated by immunoSEQ multiplex PCR, the TCRdb table keeps only in-frame clones and is missing some. Among tens of thousands of clones listed, 74% were seen once. The material sequenced was PBMCs. The receptor's source is a human donor in good health.

The CDR3, as DNA: TGTGCCAGCAGCCCCGGGACATTGGATCAGCCCCAGCATTTT. Protein: CASSPGTLDQPQHF. The chain is built from TRBV7-9 and TRBJ1-5; a possible D gene is TRBD1 (6 bases). Germline V CDR1 and CDR2: SEHNR, FQNEAQ (reference sequence). CDR3 size: 14 residues. V shed 5 bases and J shed 5 bases, with 13 bases lying between them.